This T cell receptor (beta chain) was retrieved from a study of control samples from healthy donors and cancer patients. Only in-frame clones appear in the TCRdb table, and some are missing; sequencing was by immunoSEQ multiplex PCR. This table has about 69,000 clones, roughly 84% appearing once. This CDR3 spans 15 amino acids. V dropped 2 bases and J dropped 0 bases, with 9 bases sitting between them. Germline CDR1 SGHDT, CDR2 YYEEEE. Input material: PBMCs. The gene calls are TRBV5-6 and TRBJ2-1, with no clear D. This TCR was sampled from a woman in her fifties or sixties with lung cancer. The CDR3 sequence: CASSFLQSSYNEQFF. The CDR3 nucleotides are TGTGCCAGCAGCTTTCTCCAGAGCTCCTACAATGAGCAGTTCTTC.